This T cell receptor beta chain was recorded in a study of OX40 agonist ivuxolimab in advanced cancers. Across the study: Under the entry rules, prior anti-PD-1, anti-PD-L1 or anti-CTLA-4 therapy was allowed, and less than 50% had some.

J gave up 4 bases and V 4 bases, and 3 bases lay outside the gene matches. CDR1 is MDHEN and CDR2 is SYDVKM in the germline V gene. CDR3 length equals 13 residues. The study's findings and limits: Average numbers of expanded clones were greater in CD8+ T cells than in CD4+.

Here immunoSEQ multiplex PCR was the method, and the copy in TCRdb shows in-frame clones only, minus some. The sample holds 9,500 to 15,000 clones, more than 75% seen once. Notes on this clone: The antigen remains undetermined.

The chain uses TRBV28 and TRBJ1-2; TRBD1 aligns across 7 bases. The receptor's source is an adult with an advanced solid tumor such as melanoma, head and neck, liver or kidney cancer. The sample was CD4+ or CD8+ T cells sorted from blood, taken in a trial of the OX40 agonist ivuxolimab. The CDR3 loop reads CASSSAGGYGYTF. The CDR3 nucleotides read TGTGCCAGCAGTTCCGCAGGGGGCTATGGCTACACCTTC.